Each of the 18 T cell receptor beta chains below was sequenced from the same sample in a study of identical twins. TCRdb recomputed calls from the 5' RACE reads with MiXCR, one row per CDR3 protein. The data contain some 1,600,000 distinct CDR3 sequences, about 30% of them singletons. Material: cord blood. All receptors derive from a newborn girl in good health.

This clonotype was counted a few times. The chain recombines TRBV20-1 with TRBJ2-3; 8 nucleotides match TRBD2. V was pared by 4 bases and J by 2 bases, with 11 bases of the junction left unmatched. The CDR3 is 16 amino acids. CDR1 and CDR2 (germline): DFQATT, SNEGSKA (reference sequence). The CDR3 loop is CSATIRRGAFTDTQYF. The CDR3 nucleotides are TGCAGTGCTACGATCCGGCGGGGGGCCTTCACAGATACGCAGTATTTT.

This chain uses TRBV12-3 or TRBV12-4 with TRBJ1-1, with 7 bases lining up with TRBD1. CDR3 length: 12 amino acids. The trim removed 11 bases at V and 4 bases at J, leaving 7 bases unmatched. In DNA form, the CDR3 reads TGTGCCGCCCGGTACAGGGGCACTGAAGCTTTCTTT. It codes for CAARYRGTEAFF.

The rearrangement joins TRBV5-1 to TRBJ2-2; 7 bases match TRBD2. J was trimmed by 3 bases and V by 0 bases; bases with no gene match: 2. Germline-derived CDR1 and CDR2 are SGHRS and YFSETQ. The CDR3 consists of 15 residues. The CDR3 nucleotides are TGCGCCAGCAGCTTGGTCCGGGAGGACACCGGGGAGCTGTTTTTT. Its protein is CASSLVREDTGELFF.

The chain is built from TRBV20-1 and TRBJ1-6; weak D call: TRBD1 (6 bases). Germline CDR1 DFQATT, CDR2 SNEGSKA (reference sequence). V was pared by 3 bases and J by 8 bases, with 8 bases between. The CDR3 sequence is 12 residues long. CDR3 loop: CSASRGDSPLHF. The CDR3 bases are TGCAGTGCTAGCAGGGGTGATTCACCCCTCCACTTT.

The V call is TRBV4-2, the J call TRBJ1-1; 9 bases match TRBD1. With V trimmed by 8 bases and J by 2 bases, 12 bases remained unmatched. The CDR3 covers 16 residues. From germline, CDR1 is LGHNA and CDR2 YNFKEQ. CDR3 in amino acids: CASRILTGGINTEAFF. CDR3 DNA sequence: TGTGCCAGCCGAATACTGACAGGGGGTATTAACACTGAAGCTTTCTTT.

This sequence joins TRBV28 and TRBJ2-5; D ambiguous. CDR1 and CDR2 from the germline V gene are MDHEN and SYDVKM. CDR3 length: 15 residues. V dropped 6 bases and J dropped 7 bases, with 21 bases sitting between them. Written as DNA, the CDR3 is TGTGCCAGCAGGACGGTTCGGATACTTCACGGGACCCAGTACTTC. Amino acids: CASRTVRILHGTQYF.

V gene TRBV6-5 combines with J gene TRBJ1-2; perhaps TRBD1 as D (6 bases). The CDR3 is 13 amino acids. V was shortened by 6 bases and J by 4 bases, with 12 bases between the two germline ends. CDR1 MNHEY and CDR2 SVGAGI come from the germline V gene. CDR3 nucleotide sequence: TGTGCCAGCAGACAGGGAGGGGTCTATGGCTACACCTTC. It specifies CASRQGGVYGYTF.

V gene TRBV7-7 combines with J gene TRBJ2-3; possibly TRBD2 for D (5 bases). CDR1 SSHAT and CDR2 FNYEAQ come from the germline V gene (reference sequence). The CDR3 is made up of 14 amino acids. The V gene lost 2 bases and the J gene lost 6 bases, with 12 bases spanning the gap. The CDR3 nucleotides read TGTGCCAGCAGCTTAAACCGGCCGGGGGATACGCAGTATTTT. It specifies CASSLNRPGDTQYF.

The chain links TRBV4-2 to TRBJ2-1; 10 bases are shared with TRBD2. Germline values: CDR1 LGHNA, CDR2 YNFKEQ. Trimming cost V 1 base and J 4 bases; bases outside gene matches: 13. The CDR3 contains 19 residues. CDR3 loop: CASSQGVAGGASGYNEQFF. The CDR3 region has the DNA TGTGCCAGCAGCCAAGGGGTAGCGGGGGGCGCGTCGGGTTACAATGAGCAGTTCTTC.

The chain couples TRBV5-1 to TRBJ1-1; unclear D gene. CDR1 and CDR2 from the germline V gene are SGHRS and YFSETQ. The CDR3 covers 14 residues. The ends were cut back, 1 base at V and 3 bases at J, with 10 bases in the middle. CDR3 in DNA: TGCGCCAGCAGCTTGTCCCCTCCCTACACTGAAGCTTTCTTT. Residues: CASSLSPPYTEAFF.

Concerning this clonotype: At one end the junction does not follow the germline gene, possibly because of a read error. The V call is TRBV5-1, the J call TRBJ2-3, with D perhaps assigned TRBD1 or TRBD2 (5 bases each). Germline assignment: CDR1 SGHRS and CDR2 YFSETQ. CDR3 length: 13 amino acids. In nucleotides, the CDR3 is TGCGCCGGCAGCTTGGGGACGGATGCTACGCAGTATTTT. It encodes CAGSLGTDATQYF.

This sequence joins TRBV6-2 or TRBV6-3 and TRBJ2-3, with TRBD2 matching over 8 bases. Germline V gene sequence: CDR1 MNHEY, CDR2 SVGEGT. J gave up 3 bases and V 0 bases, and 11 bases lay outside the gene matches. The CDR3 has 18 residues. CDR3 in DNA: TGTGCCAGCAGTTACTCGGTAATAGCGGGATTCGAGACAGATACGCAGTATTTT. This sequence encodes CASSYSVIAGFETDTQYF.

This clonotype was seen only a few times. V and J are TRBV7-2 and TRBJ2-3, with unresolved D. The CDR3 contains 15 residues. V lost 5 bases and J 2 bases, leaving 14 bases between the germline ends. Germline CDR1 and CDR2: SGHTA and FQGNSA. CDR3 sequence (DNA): TGTGCCAGCAGCCCGGGCTTCCTTTTCACAGATACGCAGTATTTT. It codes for CASSPGFLFTDTQYF.

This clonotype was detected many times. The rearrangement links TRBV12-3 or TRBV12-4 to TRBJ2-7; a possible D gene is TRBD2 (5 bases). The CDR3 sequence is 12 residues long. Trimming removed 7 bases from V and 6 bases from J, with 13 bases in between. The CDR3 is CASTLLGSEQYF. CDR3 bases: TGTGCCAGCACCCTACTAGGGTCCGAGCAGTACTTC.

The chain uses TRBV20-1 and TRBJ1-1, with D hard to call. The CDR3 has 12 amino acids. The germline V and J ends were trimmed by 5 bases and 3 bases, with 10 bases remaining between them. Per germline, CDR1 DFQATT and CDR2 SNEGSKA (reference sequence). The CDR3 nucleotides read TGCAGTGCTCCATACATCCACACTGAAGCTTTCTTT. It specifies CSAPYIHTEAFF.

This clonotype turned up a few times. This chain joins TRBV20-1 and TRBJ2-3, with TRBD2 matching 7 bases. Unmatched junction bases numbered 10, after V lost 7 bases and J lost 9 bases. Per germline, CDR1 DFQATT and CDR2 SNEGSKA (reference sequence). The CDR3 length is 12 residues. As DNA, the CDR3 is TGCAGTGGCCCCTTGGGGAGGGTGACGCAGTATTTT. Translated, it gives CSGPLGRVTQYF.

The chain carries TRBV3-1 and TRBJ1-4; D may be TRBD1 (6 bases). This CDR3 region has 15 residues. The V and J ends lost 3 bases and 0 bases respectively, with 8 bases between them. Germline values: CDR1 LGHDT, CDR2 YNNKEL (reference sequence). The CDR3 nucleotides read TGTGCCAGCAGCCAGGACAGTTCAACTAATGAAAAACTGTTTTTT. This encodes CASSQDSSTNEKLFF. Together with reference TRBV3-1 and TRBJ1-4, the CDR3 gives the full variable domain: DTAVSQTPKYLVTQMGNDKSIKCEQNLGHDTMYWYKQDSKKFLKIMFSYNNKELIINETVPNRFSPKSPDKAHLNLHINSLELGDSAVYFCASSQDSSTNEKLFFGSGTQLSVL.

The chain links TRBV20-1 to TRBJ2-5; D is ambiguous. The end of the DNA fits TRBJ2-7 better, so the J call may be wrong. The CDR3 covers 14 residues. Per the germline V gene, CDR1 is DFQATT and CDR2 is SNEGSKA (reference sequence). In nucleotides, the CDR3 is TGCAGTGCCCCGACCCCCTGGGGAATATGCGAGCAGTACTTC. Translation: CSAPTPWGICEQYF.